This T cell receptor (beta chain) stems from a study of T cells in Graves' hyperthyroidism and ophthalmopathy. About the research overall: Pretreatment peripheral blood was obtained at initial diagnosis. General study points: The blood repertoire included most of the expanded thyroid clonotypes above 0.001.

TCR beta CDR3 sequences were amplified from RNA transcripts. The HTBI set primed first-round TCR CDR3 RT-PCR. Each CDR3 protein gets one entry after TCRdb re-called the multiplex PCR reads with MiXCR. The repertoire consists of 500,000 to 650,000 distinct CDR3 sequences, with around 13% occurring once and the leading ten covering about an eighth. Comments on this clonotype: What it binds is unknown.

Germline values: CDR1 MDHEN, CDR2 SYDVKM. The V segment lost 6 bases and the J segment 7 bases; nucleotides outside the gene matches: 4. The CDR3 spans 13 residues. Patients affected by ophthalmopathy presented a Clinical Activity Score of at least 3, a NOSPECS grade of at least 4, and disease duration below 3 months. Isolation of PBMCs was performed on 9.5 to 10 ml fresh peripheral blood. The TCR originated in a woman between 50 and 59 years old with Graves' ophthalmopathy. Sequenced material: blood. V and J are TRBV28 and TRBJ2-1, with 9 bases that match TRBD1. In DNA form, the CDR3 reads TGTGCCAGCAGGGGGACAGGGACTAATGAGCAGTTCTTC. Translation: CASRGTGTNEQFF.